The T cell receptor (beta chain) described here comes from a study of early T cells in non-severe SARS-CoV-2 infection. About the study: Bulk RNA isolated from unsorted whole blood underwent sequencing; chains were not paired. General study results and limits: Matching results from VDJdb favored anti-spike CD8 responses, leaving private and CD4 specificities undetected.

This clonotype was observed at least ten times. Its antigen is as yet unknown. The library protocol tagged individual cDNA molecules with unique molecular identifiers. Each CDR3 protein is one row after TCRdb ran MiXCR on the 5' RACE reads. The sample yields roughly 29,000 distinct CDR3 sequences, approximately 2.9% seen once. The CDR3 totals 16 residues. J was trimmed by 2 bases and V by 5 bases; bases with no gene match: 9. Germline CDR1 LNHNV, CDR2 YYDKDF (reference sequence). The rearrangement uses TRBV15 and TRBJ1-5; 7 nucleotides line up with TRBD1. The clonotype comes from an adult who was a healthcare worker with PCR-confirmed SARS-CoV-2 infection or an uninfected control (not recorded which). Sequencing was performed on whole blood. CDR3 sequence reads: CATSPITGEGNQPQHF. Written as DNA, the CDR3 is TGTGCCACCAGCCCAATCACAGGGGAAGGCAATCAGCCCCAGCATTTT.